This T cell receptor beta chain comes out of a study of chemoradiotherapy in HPV16-positive cancers (dated by TCRdb to 2022 to 2024). For context, the study as a whole: Using functional T-cell assays on cells from a couple of HPV16-positive patients, the researchers defined candidate HPV-specific T-cell clones and common TCR motifs. Whether T-cell immunity against the HPV oncoproteins E6 and E7 changes during chemoradiotherapy and whether survival is affected by this immunity were examined in the study. The candidate HPV-specific TCRs and motifs were subsequently tracked in TCR repertoires obtained from approximately 91 patients with HPV-related cancers.

Overall study outcomes, separate from this receptor: Among HPV16-positive patients, expansion of HPV-responsive T cells during chemoradiotherapy was associated with better recurrence-free survival. Only a couple of HPV16-positive patients were used to derive the functional definition of HPV-specific T cells, and the survival association was reported for HPV16-positive patients. Expansion of candidate HPV-specific clones and E7-related TCR motifs was observed in the tumor microenvironment during treatment, whereas no such expansion was observed for non-HPV-specific T cells.

Library preparation employed the immunoSEQ multiplex PCR assay. TCRdb carries this immuneACCESS record with in-frame sequences only. Its versions omit some clonotypes, under half of them owing to an unresolved V gene in the studies checked, with the rest unexplained. The sample table records about 12,000 clones; around 85% of these occur just once. Jointly, the top ten make up less than 6% of the sample. As to this clone: The antigen it binds to is not known. It has no much larger one-base neighbor in the sample; base qualities were not kept.

CDR1 and CDR2 are drawn from the germline V gene: LGHNA, YNFKEQ. The junction carries 9 bases between V and J, which are trimmed by 0 bases and 1 base respectively. From cysteine to phenylalanine, the CDR3 is 16 amino acids long. This entry keeps only the CDR3 DNA: 48 bases, framed from base 1. Repertoires were sampled repeatedly over the course of chemoradiotherapy so that clonal expansion in the tumor microenvironment could be followed. This sample comprised blood, obtained from a patient who underwent chemoradiotherapy. The TCR sequence derives from a human donor with HPV-associated anogenital cancer. The rearrangement joined TRBV4-2 to TRBJ2-2; the D gene is unclear. The CDR3 protein sequence reads: CASSQDVHLNTGELFF. At the DNA level, the sequence is TGTGCCAGCAGCCAAGACGTTCATTTGAACACCGGGGAGCTGTTTTTT.